Listed below are T cell receptor beta chains from one sample, sequenced in a study of cytomegalovirus exposure and HLA in healthy donors. This table comes from immunoSEQ multiplex PCR, and its TCRdb copy is limited to in-frame clones, with some not included. The repertoire holds fewer than 75,000 clones, with around 95% as singletons. Sequencing used PBMCs. All receptors come from a man aged 18 to 30 in good health and CMV-seronegative. Both conserved end residues are part of each CDR3. A D gene is named only where the DNA matches it firmly. Not all rows give a size; the values are once, few, many and, for expanded clones, a class.

size	V	D	J	DNA	CDR3
NA	TRBV14	TRBD1	TRBJ2-7	TGTGCCAGCAGCTTTACAGGGGGCGCGGATGAGCAGTACTTC	CASSFTGGADEQYF
NA	TRBV11-2	NA	TRBJ2-7	TGTGCCAGCAGCGCGACCTACGAGCAGTACTTC	CASSATYEQYF
NA	TRBV7-2	NA	TRBJ2-2	TGTGCCAGCAGCTTACCAGGGATGTGGACCGGGGAGCTGTTTTTT	CASSLPGMWTGELFF
NA	TRBV28	NA	TRBJ2-1	TGTGCCAGCAGTTCTGACAGGAATGAGCAGTTCTTC	CASSSDRNEQFF
NA	TRBV28	NA	TRBJ2-5	TGTGCCAGCAGTTTAGAAGGCGGGATTTGGATAGCGGAGACCCAGTACTTC	CASSLEGGIWIAETQYF
NA	TRBV27	NA	TRBJ1-2	TGTGCCAGCAGTTCTTTAGACAGCCTCAACTATGGCTACACCTTC	CASSSLDSLNYGYTF
NA	TRBV4-2	NA	TRBJ1-4	TGTGCCAGCAGCCAAGTTGCAGGGCTTAATGAAAAACTGTTTTTT	CASSQVAGLNEKLFF
NA	TRBV28	TRBD1	TRBJ2-1	TGTGCCAGCAGTTTATGGGGACAGGGGGGCAAGAATGAGCAGTTCTTC	CASSLWGQGGKNEQFF
once	TRBV27	TRBD1	TRBJ1-5	TGTGCCAGCAGTTCTCGGGACAGTCTCCCCCAGCATTTT	CASSSRDSLPQHF
NA	TRBV10-3	NA	TRBJ1-1	TGTGCCATCAGTGCCAAAGGCAGGGACTTAAACACTGAAGCTTTCTTT	CAISAKGRDLNTEAFF
NA	TRBV6-6	NA	TRBJ1-2	TGTGCCACCACCCCGGGGGGCAGGGCCGGCTACACCTTC	CATTPGGRAGYTF
NA	TRBV19	NA	TRBJ2-7	TGTGCCACACCAGGCAGGGTCTACGAGCAGTACTTC	CATPGRVYEQYF
NA	TRBV6-5	NA	TRBJ1-5	TGTGCCAGCAGTTTCAGGGTCGGCAATCAGCCCCAGCATTTT	CASSFRVGNQPQHF
NA	TRBV7-2	TRBD1	TRBJ1-6	TGTGCCAGCAGTCCTTACAGGGGAAGCTCCTATAATTCACCCCTCCACTTT	CASSPYRGSSYNSPLHF
NA	TRBV9	TRBD2	TRBJ2-1	TGTGCCAGCAGCGTATTCTTGCTAGCGGGGAATTACAATGAGCAGTTCTTC	CASSVFLLAGNYNEQFF
NA	TRBV7-2	TRBD2	TRBJ2-3	TGTGCCAGCAGCTCCCTGCGGAGGGGAGGGGATACGCAGTATTTT	CASSSLRRGGDTQYF
NA	TRBV5-6	NA	TRBJ1-5	TGTGCCAGCAGCCCGGGGAGCAATCAGCCCCAGCATTTT	CASSPGSNQPQHF
NA	TRBV11-2	NA	TRBJ1-1	TGTGCCAGCAGCGGACTCGTGAGAGCTTTCTTT	CASSGLVRAFF
NA	TRBV28	NA	TRBJ1-2	TGTGCCAGCAGTTTAGTTCAGGGAACGAGGTATGGCTACACCTTC	CASSLVQGTRYGYTF
NA	TRBV28	NA	TRBJ2-2	TGTGCCAGCAGTTTGTTAGCCAGCACCGGGGAGCTGTTTTTT	CASSLLASTGELFF
NA	TRBV11-2	NA	TRBJ1-4	TGTGCCAGCAGCCCTAATTGGGGGGTGACTAATGAAAAACTGTTTTTT	CASSPNWGVTNEKLFF
NA	TRBV27	NA	TRBJ1-6	TGTGCCAGCAGTCCGGTCGGTCTCAATTCACCCCTCCACTTT	CASSPVGLNSPLHF
NA	TRBV27	NA	TRBJ1-2	TGTGCCAGCAGTTTCGCCTTCCCGGGGGGGGAGGTGGGTGGCTACACCTTC	CASSFAFPGGEVGGYTF
once	TRBV2	NA	TRBJ1-4	TGTGCCAGCATTTATAGGGGGGGAGTGGGTGAAAAACTGTTTTTT	CASIYRGGVGEKLFF
NA	TRBV5-1	TRBD1	TRBJ2-7	TGCGCCAGCAGCTGGACAGGGTCCTACGAGCAGTACTTC	CASSWTGSYEQYF
NA	TRBV20-1	TRBD1	TRBJ1-2	TGCAGTGCTAGAAGACAGGGCGGCTACACCTTC	CSARRQGGYTF
NA	TRBV6-1	NA	TRBJ2-7	TGTGCCAGCAGTGAGGCTCCATATTACGAGCAGTACTTC	CASSEAPYYEQYF
NA	TRBV5-8	TRBD1	TRBJ1-2	TGTGCCAGCAGACCTGGACAGGGGATCTATGGCTACACCTTC	CASRPGQGIYGYTF
NA	TRBV19	NA	TRBJ2-5	TGTGCCAGTAGTCCAGGGACTCCCTGGCTGGAGACCCAGTACTTC	CASSPGTPWLETQYF
NA	TRBV29-1	NA	TRBJ1-2	TGCAGCGTTGAAGCAGAGGGTAGATATGGCTACACCTTC	CSVEAEGRYGYTF
NA	TRBV7-6	TRBD1	TRBJ1-3	TGTGCCAGCAGCGCCGGACAGGGGTTGGTGTCTGGAAACACCATATATTTT	CASSAGQGLVSGNTIYF
NA	TRBV5-1	NA	TRBJ1-6	TGCGCCAGCAGCCAGGAAGCAGGCAATTCACCCCTCCACTTT	CASSQEAGNSPLHF
NA	TRBV6-5	NA	TRBJ1-1	TGTGCCAGCAGTTACCGGGGGGAAGCTTTCTTT	CASSYRGEAFF
NA	TRBV15	NA	TRBJ1-1	TGTGCCACCAGCAGAGATTTCCTGCGGAACACTGAAGCTTTCTTT	CATSRDFLRNTEAFF
NA	TRBV7-2	TRBD2	TRBJ2-3	TGTGCCAGCAGCTACGACCCCCTAGCGGGGGGGTGGGGGGATACGCAGTATTTT	CASSYDPLAGGWGDTQYF
NA	TRBV6-4	NA	TRBJ1-1	TGTGCCAGCAGTGAAGGGTATGGGAGCACTGAAGCTTTCTTT	CASSEGYGSTEAFF
NA	TRBV19	NA	TRBJ1-5	TGTGCCAGTAGTATGGGGGCAGGGTGGGATCAGCCCCAGCATTTT	CASSMGAGWDQPQHF
few	TRBV5-8	TRBD2	TRBJ2-3	TGTGCCAGCAGCTTGGATCCTAGCGGAGTGACGGATACGCAGTATTTT	CASSLDPSGVTDTQYF
once	TRBV28	NA	TRBJ1-2	TGTGCCAGCAGTTTATTTTCCCAGAACTATGGCTACACCTTC	CASSLFSQNYGYTF